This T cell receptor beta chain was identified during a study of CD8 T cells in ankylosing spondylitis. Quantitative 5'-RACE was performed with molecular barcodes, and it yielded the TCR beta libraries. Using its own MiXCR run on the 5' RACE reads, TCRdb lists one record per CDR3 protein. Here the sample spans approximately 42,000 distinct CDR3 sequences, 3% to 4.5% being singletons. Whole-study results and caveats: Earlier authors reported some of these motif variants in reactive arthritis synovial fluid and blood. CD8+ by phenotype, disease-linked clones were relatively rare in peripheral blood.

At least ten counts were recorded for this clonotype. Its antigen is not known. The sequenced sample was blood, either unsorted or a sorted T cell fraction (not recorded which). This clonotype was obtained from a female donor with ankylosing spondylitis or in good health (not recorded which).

In DNA, the CDR3 is TGTGCCAGCAGCGTAAGTAGCGGGGGGCCCTACGAGCAGTACTTC. This codes for CASSVSSGGPYEQYF. This chain connects TRBV9 to TRBJ2-7, with 10 positions matching TRBD2. The V gene's germline CDR1 is SGDLS and CDR2 YYNGEE. This CDR3 has 15 residues. Trimming at V came to 1 base and at J to 2 bases, leaving 3 bases not matched to a gene.